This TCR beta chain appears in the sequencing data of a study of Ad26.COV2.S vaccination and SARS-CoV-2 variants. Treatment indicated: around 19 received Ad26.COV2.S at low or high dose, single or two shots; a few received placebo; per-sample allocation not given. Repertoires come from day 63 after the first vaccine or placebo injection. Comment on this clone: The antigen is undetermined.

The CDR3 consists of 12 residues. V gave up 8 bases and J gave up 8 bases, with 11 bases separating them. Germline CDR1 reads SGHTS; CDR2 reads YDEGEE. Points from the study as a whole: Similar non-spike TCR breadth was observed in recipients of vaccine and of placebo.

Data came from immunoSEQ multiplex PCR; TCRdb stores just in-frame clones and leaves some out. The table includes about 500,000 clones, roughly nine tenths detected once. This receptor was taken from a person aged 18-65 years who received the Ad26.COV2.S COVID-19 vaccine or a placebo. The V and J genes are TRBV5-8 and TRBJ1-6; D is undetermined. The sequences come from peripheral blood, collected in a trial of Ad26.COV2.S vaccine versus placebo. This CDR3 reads CASRNRDSPLHF. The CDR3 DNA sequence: TGTGCCAGTCGGAACAGAGATTCACCCCTCCACTTT.